This entry lists 6 T cell receptor gamma chains sequenced from one sample in a study of gamma-delta chains in newborns, infants, children (dated by TCRdb to the late 2010s). The data were produced on an Illumina MiSeq. TCRdb recomputed clones from the public reads with CATT; identical DNA rows were then combined. Present in this sample are around 3,600 gamma-chain clones, roughly 60% of which were seen just once. The top ten clonotypes cover more than 15% of the sample. The material sequenced was blood. The receptors here all came from a child who was a newborn, infant or young child, either healthy, febrile or measles-vaccinated (not recorded which).

The rearrangement uses TRGV3 and TRGJ1 or TRGJ2. In the absence of a J gene in TCRdb, the DNA was matched to germline to assign it here. CDR3 length: 12 residues. V shed 3 bases, J shed 8 bases, and the junction held 7 bases outside the gene matches. Germline values: CDR1 VTNTFY, CDR2 YDVSTARD (reference sequence). The CDR3 region has the DNA TGTGCCACCTGGGACTGGAACCATAAGAAACTCTTT. This sequence encodes CATWDWNHKKLF.

The chain carries TRGV8 and TRGJ1 or TRGJ2. No J gene is reported in TCRdb; it was inferred here by comparing the DNA with germline. Trimming cost V 5 bases and J 7 bases; bases outside gene matches: 8. The CDR3 runs to 12 residues. Germline values: CDR1 VENAVY, CDR2 YDSYNSRV. The CDR3 sequence is CATWASPYKKLF. CDR3 nucleotide sequence: TGTGCCACCTGGGCAAGCCCCTATAAGAAACTCTTT.

J gene calling gave no result, while the V gene is TRGV9. The germline V gene encodes CDR1 GITISATS and CDR2 ISYDGTV (reference sequence). This CDR3 spans 9 amino acids. The CDR3 DNA follows: TGTGCCTTGTGGGAGGCGTGGCTCTTT. Amino acid sequence: CALWEAWLF.

The chain couples TRGV2 to TRGJ1 or TRGJ2. TCRdb supplies no J gene; here it was assigned by aligning the nucleotide sequence to germline. This CDR3 region has 13 residues. Germline V gives CDR1 EGSNGY, CDR2 YDSYNSKV. V trimming: 0 bases; J trimming: 6 bases; junction bases outside the gene matches: 5. The CDR3 is CATWDGRFYKKLF. The CDR3, as DNA: TGTGCCACCTGGGACGGGCGGTTTTATAAGAAACTCTTT.

This clone occurred a few times. The gene calls are TRGV9 and TRGJ1 or TRGJ2. TCRdb lists no J gene, so it was determined here by aligning the DNA to germline. The V segment lost 0 bases and the J segment 12 bases; nucleotides outside the gene matches: 8. There are 12 residues in the CDR3. Germline lookup yields CDR1 GITISATS and CDR2 ISYDGTV (reference sequence). CDR3 region: CALWEVGFMKLF. CDR3 DNA sequence: TGTGCCTTGTGGGAGGTGGGGTTTATGAAACTCTTT.

The sample holds one count of this clone. The chain links TRGV4 to TRGJ1 or TRGJ2. Here the J gene was assigned by germline matching of the DNA, as TCRdb has none. The CDR3 is made up of 13 amino acids. Germline loops: CDR1 EGSTGY, CDR2 YDSYTSSV. With V trimmed by 6 bases and J by 7 bases, 12 bases remained unmatched. The CDR3 sequence: CATWWGFGYKKLF. The CDR3 coding sequence is TGTGCCACCTGGTGGGGGTTTGGGTATAAGAAACTCTTT.